The 17 T cell receptor beta chains below come from one sample, sequenced in a study of blood T cell repertoires in COVID-19. Clones were sequenced by immunoSEQ multiplex PCR, and TCRdb holds only the in-frame ones, with some missing. The sample carries 250,000 to 300,000 clones, around 90% recorded once. Sequenced: peripheral blood. The receptor source for this set is a woman aged 45-60 years who had recovered from COVID-19.

This clone was seen once. The genes are TRBV11-2 and TRBJ1-2; D is unresolved. This CDR3 has 14 amino acids. Per the germline V gene, CDR1 is SGHAT and CDR2 is FQNNGV. V was trimmed by 3 bases and J by 0 bases, leaving 8 bases between them. For the CDR3, the DNA is TGTGCCAGCAGCTTGGCTGCCTCTAACTATGGCTACACCTTC. Translation gives CASSLAASNYGYTF. Using reference TRBV11-2 and TRBJ1-2 for the parts outside the CDR3, the full variable domain is EAGVAQSPRYKIIEKRQSVAFWCNPISGHATLYWYQQILGQGPKLLIQFQNNGVVDDSQLPKDRFSAERLKGVDSTLKIQPAKLEDSAVYLCASSLAASNYGYTFGSGTRLTVV.

The V gene is TRBV27, the J gene TRBJ2-1, with TRBD2 matching over 7 bases. J was trimmed by 6 bases and V by 5 bases; bases with no gene match: 10. Per the germline V gene, CDR1 is MNHEY and CDR2 is SMNVEV (reference sequence). The CDR3 is made up of 15 amino acids. The CDR3 is CASSGGGATRNEQFF. The CDR3 DNA follows: TGTGCCAGCAGTGGGGGGGGAGCTACCCGCAATGAGCAGTTCTTC.

This rearrangement joins TRBV6-5 to TRBJ2-3; 7 bases align to TRBD2. After removal of 4 bases from V and 3 bases from J, the junction contained 7 bases not matched to a gene. This CDR3 spans 15 amino acids. Germline assignment: CDR1 MNHEY and CDR2 SVGAGI. CDR3 DNA sequence: TGTGCCAGCAGTTCCCCTGGGGAGGGGACAGATACGCAGTATTTT. Protein sequence: CASSSPGEGTDTQYF.

The chain recombines TRBV6-5 with TRBJ1-1; D perhaps matches TRBD1 (6 bases). Germline CDR1 reads MNHEY; CDR2 reads SVGAGI. The ends were cut back, 0 bases at V and 0 bases at J, with 8 bases in the middle. The CDR3 runs to 15 residues. The CDR3 DNA is TGTGCCAGCAGTTACTCCCAGGGGTTGAACACTGAAGCTTTCTTT. Translating it yields CASSYSQGLNTEAFF.

The chain couples TRBV4-3 to TRBJ2-1, with 15 positions matching TRBD2. This CDR3 has 15 amino acids. Germline V gene lookup returns CDR1 LGHNA and CDR2 YSLEER. The V segment lost 8 bases and the J segment 7 bases; nucleotides outside the gene matches: 6. The CDR3 protein is CASGLGLAGGNEQFF. In nucleotides, the CDR3 is TGCGCCAGCGGTTTGGGACTAGCGGGGGGAAATGAGCAGTTCTTC.

The chain employs TRBV7-9 and TRBJ2-1; D perhaps matches TRBD2 (6 bases). The ends were cut back, 7 bases at V and 0 bases at J, with 13 bases in the middle. Per germline, CDR1 SEHNR and CDR2 FQNEAQ (reference sequence). There are 15 residues in the CDR3. The CDR3 DNA is TGTGCCAGCATCTCTGGGCGGGGCTCCTACAATGAGCAGTTCTTC. Amino acids: CASISGRGSYNEQFF.

The J gene is TRBJ2-7, the V gene TRBV5-6; 9 nucleotides align to TRBD1. Germline CDR1 is SGHDT and CDR2 is YYEEEE. V shed 4 bases, J shed 4 bases, and the junction held 6 bases outside the gene matches. The length of the CDR3 is 14 residues. This chain's CDR3 is CASSLGTGLYEQYF. The DNA for the CDR3 is TGTGCCAGCAGCCTAGGGACAGGGCTTTACGAGCAGTACTTC.

This clone was detected only once. The chain links TRBV2 to TRBJ1-5; 8 nucleotides agree with TRBD1. The CDR3 contains 15 residues. Germline CDR1 SNHLY, CDR2 FYNNEI. Trimming cost V 1 base and J 5 bases; bases outside gene matches: 4. For the CDR3, the DNA is TGTGCCAGCAGTGAAGGACAGGGGAAGGATCAGCCCCAGCATTTT. This codes for CASSEGQGKDQPQHF.

This clone was counted between two and nine times. V gene TRBV7-9 combines with J gene TRBJ1-1; 9 nucleotides align to TRBD1. Germline V CDR1 and CDR2: SEHNR, FQNEAQ (reference sequence). The CDR3 runs to 15 residues. Trimming at V came to 5 bases and at J to 6 bases, leaving 10 bases not matched to a gene. The CDR3 sequence: CASSPFGQGIAEAFF. The CDR3 DNA sequence: TGTGCCAGCAGCCCTTTCGGACAGGGGATCGCTGAAGCTTTCTTT.

This sequence joins TRBV2 and TRBJ1-3, with 7 bases identical to TRBD1. V trimming: 6 bases; J trimming: 1 base; junction bases outside the gene matches: 9. CDR3 length equals 16 residues. Per germline, CDR1 SNHLY and CDR2 FYNNEI. In DNA, the CDR3 is TGTGCCAGCAGGGAGAATTCAGGGGGTTCTGGAAACACCATATATTTT. This gives the protein CASRENSGGSGNTIYF.

The genes are TRBV9 and TRBJ1-6; no clear D. The CDR3 totals 15 residues. CDR1 SGDLS and CDR2 YYNGEE come from the germline V gene. V lost 0 bases to trimming and J lost 8 bases, with 12 bases between them. CDR3 sequence reads: CASSVGYPEDSPLHF. In nucleotides, the CDR3 is TGTGCCAGCAGCGTAGGATATCCAGAGGATTCACCCCTCCACTTT.

The rearrangement links TRBV28 to TRBJ1-1; 7 nucleotides match TRBD1. The CDR3 extends over 16 amino acids. From germline, CDR1 is MDHEN and CDR2 SYDVKM. Trimming removed 5 bases from V and 0 bases from J; junction bases left unmatched: 9. The chain's CDR3 is CASSSDRAPLNTEAFF. Written as DNA, the CDR3 is TGTGCCAGCAGTAGTGACAGGGCTCCCCTGAACACTGAAGCTTTCTTT.

The rearrangement joins TRBV13 to TRBJ1-1; possibly TRBD1 for D (5 bases). Germline CDR1 reads PRHDT; CDR2 reads FYEKMQ (reference sequence). The CDR3 is 13 residues long. Trimming left V 2 bases short and J 7 bases short, with 11 bases between. CDR3: CASSLRSGYEAFF. CDR3 DNA sequence: TGTGCCAGCAGCTTAAGGTCAGGGTATGAAGCTTTCTTT. Full variable domain (rest looked up from reference TRBV13 and TRBJ1-1): AAGVIQSPRHLIKEKRETATLKCYPIPRHDTVYWYQQGPGQDPQFLISFYEKMQSDKGSIPDRFSAQQFSDYHSELNMSSLELGDSALYFCASSLRSGYEAFFGQGTRLTVV.

In this sample, this clone turned up many times. V usage is TRBV10-3 and J usage is TRBJ2-2; 7 bases are shared with TRBD2. Germline V lookup: CDR1 ENHRY, CDR2 SYGVKD. V was pared by 0 bases and J by 4 bases, with 2 bases of the junction left unmatched. This CDR3 spans 15 amino acids. The chain's CDR3 is CAISESASGTGELFF. The CDR3 bases are TGTGCCATCAGTGAGTCCGCTAGCGGCACCGGGGAGCTGTTTTTT.

The V and J genes are TRBV19 and TRBJ1-2; D is unclear. Germline values: CDR1 LNHDA, CDR2 SQIVND (reference sequence). Trimming stripped 0 bases from V and 3 bases from J, with 5 bases between. There are 13 residues in the CDR3. CDR3 sequence reads: CASSIEEHYGYTF. In DNA form, the CDR3 reads TGTGCCAGTAGTATAGAAGAGCACTATGGCTACACCTTC.

The gene calls are TRBV6-2 or TRBV6-3 and TRBJ1-5, with 8 bases identical to TRBD1. The CDR3 is made up of 15 amino acids. The trim removed 6 bases at V and 2 bases at J, leaving 6 bases unmatched. CDR1 is MNHEY, CDR2 SVGEGT, per germline. The CDR3 nucleotides are TGTGCCAGCAGCCCAGGGACAGGCCGCAATCAGCCCCAGCATTTT. This translates into CASSPGTGRNQPQHF.

This clone has only one observation. CDR3 loop: CASSFQYNTEAFF. The CDR3 DNA reads TGTGCCAGCAGCTTCCAGTATAACACTGAAGCTTTCTTT. This chain joins TRBV11-2 and TRBJ1-1; unclear D gene. Germline values: CDR1 SGHAT, CDR2 FQNNGV. This CDR3 has 13 residues. Trimming took 3 bases from V and 2 from J, leaving 7 bases between them.